Each of the 24 T cell receptor beta chains below was sequenced from the same sample in a study of PD-1 blockade in mismatch repair-deficient tumors. Profiling relied on immunoSEQ multiplex PCR, and the TCRdb table lists in-frame clones only, not all of them. The table has roughly 79,000 clones, more than 80% seen once. The sample consisted of peripheral blood, taken 44 weeks after starting pembrolizumab. These receptors were obtained from an adult with mismatch repair-deficient cancer.

This chain uses TRBV11-2 with TRBJ2-5; the D gene is possibly TRBD1 (5 bases). The CDR3 is 14 amino acids. From germline, CDR1 is SGHAT and CDR2 FQNNGV. V was trimmed by 2 bases and J by 5 bases, leaving 12 bases between them. The CDR3 reads CASSLLTAGETQYF. The DNA of the CDR3 is TGTGCCAGCAGCTTATTGACAGCTGGGGAGACCCAGTACTTC.

The chain recombines TRBV6-5 with TRBJ2-7; 11 nucleotides match TRBD2. This CDR3 is built from 16 residues. The V segment lost 0 bases and the J segment 4 bases; nucleotides outside the gene matches: 5. The germline CDR1 and CDR2 sequences are MNHEY and SVGAGI. The CDR3 DNA sequence: TGTGCCAGCAGTTACTCGGGCCTAGCGGGAGGATACGAGCAGTACTTC. Protein product: CASSYSGLAGGYEQYF.

This chain links TRBV30 with TRBJ2-3; maybe TRBD2 (6 bases). The CDR3 contains 12 residues. V lost 6 bases, J lost 6 bases, and 13 bases lay in between. Germline V gene data show CDR1 as GTSNPN and CDR2 as SVGIG (reference sequence). The CDR3 here is CACNGGSDTQYF. CDR3 coding DNA: TGTGCCTGTAATGGAGGGTCGGATACGCAGTATTTT.

The rearrangement links TRBV7-9 to TRBJ1-3, with 12 bases lining up with TRBD1. CDR3 length: 15 amino acids. The V and J ends lost 6 bases and 3 bases, in that order; junction bases with no gene match: 3. Germline V gene sequence: CDR1 SEHNR, CDR2 FQNEAQ (reference sequence). The CDR3, as DNA: TGTGCCAGCAGGGGACAGGGGGCAGTTGGAAACACCATATATTTT. It specifies CASRGQGAVGNTIYF.

The chain uses TRBV11-2 and TRBJ2-3; D is perhaps TRBD1 or TRBD2 (6 bases each). The CDR3 runs 14 residues. CDR1 SGHAT and CDR2 FQNNGV come from the germline V gene. Trimming stripped 0 bases from V and 4 bases from J, with 8 bases between. CDR3 residues: CASSLDRGPDTQYF. The CDR3 DNA sequence: TGTGCCAGCAGCTTAGATCGGGGGCCAGATACGCAGTATTTT.

CDR3 in DNA: TGTGCCAGCAGCCCACGGGCAGAGGTTGCAACTAATGAAAAACTGTTTTTT. Translation: CASSPRAEVATNEKLFF. The chain has TRBV7-8 and TRBJ1-4; D gene unclear. The V end was cut by 5 bases, the J end by 0 bases, with 16 bases between. This CDR3 has 17 residues. CDR1 is SGHVS, CDR2 FQNEAQ, per germline.

The chain has TRBV6-5 and TRBJ1-1; 7 nucleotides match TRBD1. The CDR3 extends over 15 amino acids. J gave up 6 bases and V 5 bases, and 12 bases lay outside the gene matches. The germline gives CDR1 MNHEY, CDR2 SVGAGI. CDR3 protein: CASSPSDRDGSEAFF. The CDR3 DNA is TGTGCCAGCAGTCCATCCGACAGGGACGGCTCTGAAGCTTTCTTT.

Note on this clone: One end of the junction does not line up with germline, which may come from a read error. The chain couples TRBV7-7 to TRBJ2-1, with D uncertain. Germline lookup yields CDR1 SSHAT and CDR2 FNYEAQ (reference sequence). The CDR3 spans 13 residues. For the CDR3, the DNA is TGTGCTAGCAGCCCGGGTACCGGCAATGAGCAGTTCTTC. It specifies CASSPGTGNEQFF.

The gene calls are TRBV7-2 and TRBJ1-5; 9 bases are shared with TRBD1. The CDR3 is made up of 18 amino acids. CDR1 SGHTA and CDR2 FQGNSA come from the germline V gene. J lost 1 base, V lost 0 bases, and 7 bases had no gene match. As DNA, the CDR3 is TGTGCCAGCAGCTTAGCAAGTTCACAGGGGGCCAGCAATCAGCCCCAGCATTTT. It codes for CASSLASSQGASNQPQHF.

This clone showed up just once. The chain couples TRBV20-1 to TRBJ1-1; 7 positions agree with TRBD1. The J segment lost 3 bases and the V segment lost 8 bases, leaving 3 bases of the junction unmatched. The CDR3 has 11 residues. Germline V gene data show CDR1 as DFQATT and CDR2 as SNEGSKA (reference sequence). DNA of the CDR3: TGCAGTACAGGGACAGACACTGAAGCTTTCTTT. Translating gives CSTGTDTEAFF.

This chain connects TRBV2 to TRBJ2-2, with D perhaps TRBD2 (7 bases). The CDR3 has 14 residues. V was cut by 5 bases and J by 6 bases, with 13 bases left in between. Looked up from germline, CDR1 is SNHLY and CDR2 is FYNNEI. DNA of the CDR3: TGTGCCAGCAGTCTAGGGGGAGGGGCCGGGGAGCTGTTTTTT. Its protein is CASSLGGGAGELFF. Supplemented by reference TRBV2 and TRBJ2-2, the full variable domain reads EPEVTQTPSHQVTQMGQEVILRCVPISNHLYFYWYRQILGQKVEFLVSFYNNEISEKSEIFDDQFSVERPDGSNFTLKIRSTKLEDSAMYFCASSLGGGAGELFFGEGSRLTVL.

The V call is TRBV7-9, the J call TRBJ2-7, with TRBD2 matching over 10 bases. Germline V gene data show CDR1 as SEHNR and CDR2 as FQNEAQ (reference sequence). The V gene end was trimmed by 0 bases and the J gene end by 7 bases; junction bases not matched to a gene: 9. The CDR3 contains 16 residues. The CDR3 spells CASSLALSSGSGEQYF. The CDR3 DNA sequence: TGTGCCAGCAGCTTAGCGCTGTCTAGCGGGAGTGGAGAGCAGTACTTC.

The chain carries TRBV7-2 and TRBJ2-7; TRBD2 matches at 10 bases. J was trimmed by 1 base and V by 4 bases; bases with no gene match: 10. Per the germline V gene, CDR1 is SGHTA and CDR2 is FQGNSA. CDR3 length equals 17 residues. The CDR3 loop reads CASSSPRLAGQSYEQYF. For the CDR3, the DNA is TGTGCCAGCAGCTCCCCAAGACTAGCGGGCCAATCCTACGAGCAGTACTTC.

Note on this clone: Germline is not matched at one junction end, which may reflect a read error. The rearrangement joins TRBV7-7 to TRBJ2-5; 9 bases align to TRBD2. CDR1 is SSHAT and CDR2 is FNYEAQ in the germline V gene (reference sequence). The CDR3 runs to 15 residues. CDR3 protein: CASSLGGRATETQYF. In DNA form, the CDR3 reads TGTGCTAGCAGCTTAGGCGGGAGGGCCACAGAGACCCAGTACTTC.

This chain uses TRBV6-6 with TRBJ1-4; D may be TRBD1 (5 bases). Trimming removed 6 bases at V and 14 bases at J, with 13 bases between. CDR1 and CDR2 (germline): MNHNY, SVGAGI (reference sequence). There are 11 residues in the CDR3. CDR3 amino acids: CASSTGTVLFF. CDR3 in DNA: TGTGCCAGCAGCACCGGGACCGTGCTGTTTTTT.

The chain couples TRBV6-6 to TRBJ2-7; 8 bases line up with TRBD1. Trimming removed 6 bases from V and 6 bases from J; junction bases left unmatched: 13. The germline V gene has CDR1 MNHNY and CDR2 SVGAGI (reference sequence). The CDR3 totals 15 residues. Here the CDR3 DNA reads TGTGCCAGCAGATCTGGGCCCGGACAGGGTTTCGAGCAGTACTTC. It translates to CASRSGPGQGFEQYF.

J is TRBJ2-5 and V is TRBV7-3, with 8 bases matching TRBD2. CDR1 is SGHTA, CDR2 FQGTGA, per germline. V shed 6 bases and J 2 bases; nucleotides not matched to a gene: 11. This CDR3 has 16 residues. CDR3 in DNA: TGTGCCAGCAGTCTCCCCCCTACGGGAGGGCAAGAGACCCAGTACTTC. It is translated as CASSLPPTGGQETQYF.

Here the CDR3 DNA reads TGTGCCAGCAGCCCGAGGGACAGGGCCGATACGCAGTATTTT. This gives the protein CASSPRDRADTQYF. The V call is TRBV9, the J call TRBJ2-3, with 9 positions matching TRBD1. Germline V gene sequence: CDR1 SGDLS, CDR2 YYNGEE. V lost 4 bases, J lost 6 bases, and 6 bases stayed unmatched. This CDR3 comprises 14 residues.

This chain links TRBV7-3 with TRBJ2-3; TRBD2 might be the D (6 bases). Trimming removed 1 base from V and 1 base from J, with 9 bases in between. Per the germline V gene, CDR1 is SGHTA and CDR2 is FQGTGA. This CDR3 region has 15 residues. The chain's CDR3 is CASSLMASGTDTQYF. DNA for the CDR3: TGTGCCAGCAGCTTAATGGCTAGCGGCACAGATACGCAGTATTTT.

The chain is built from TRBV7-6 and TRBJ2-3; TRBD1 is a possible D gene (5 bases). The CDR3 length is 16 residues. The V end was cut by 0 bases, the J end by 4 bases, with 14 bases between. In germline, CDR1 is SGHVS, CDR2 FNYEAQ. The DNA of the CDR3 is TGTGCCAGCAGCTTAGCGCAGGGCAGGGCGCCAGATACGCAGTATTTT. Amino acids: CASSLAQGRAPDTQYF.

This clone was recorded a few times. V gene TRBV7-2 combines with J gene TRBJ2-7, with TRBD1 as a possible D gene (6 bases). The CDR3 loop spans 15 amino acids. Looked up from germline, CDR1 is SGHTA and CDR2 is FQGNSA. V gave up 3 bases and J gave up 0 bases, with 12 bases separating them. Here the CDR3 reads CASSLGAPSSYEQYF. CDR3 sequence (DNA): TGTGCCAGCAGCTTGGGGGCGCCTAGCTCCTACGAGCAGTACTTC.

The genes are TRBV6-1 and TRBJ2-7, with 11 nucleotides matching TRBD1. CDR1 and CDR2 from the germline V gene are MNHNS and SASEGT. J lost 1 base, V lost 0 bases, and 8 bases had no gene match. The CDR3 consists of 18 residues. CDR3 loop: CASSEAQKDRGLSYEQYF. The CDR3 nucleotides read TGTGCCAGCAGTGAAGCCCAGAAGGACAGGGGGCTGTCCTACGAGCAGTACTTC.

The CDR3 DNA follows: TGTGCCAGCTCACCTCGGACAGGGGAAGATACGCAGTATTTT. Its protein is CASSPRTGEDTQYF. This chain links TRBV18 with TRBJ2-3; 9 nucleotides match TRBD1. J gave up 5 bases and V 3 bases, and 3 bases lay outside the gene matches. Per the germline V gene, CDR1 is KGHSH and CDR2 is LQKENI. The CDR3 totals 14 residues. Together with reference TRBV18 and TRBJ2-3, the CDR3 gives the full variable domain: NAGVMQNPRHLVRRRGQEARLRCSPMKGHSHVYWYRQLPEEGLKFMVYLQKENIIDESGMPKERFSAEFPKEGPSILRIQQVVRGDSAAYFCASSPRTGEDTQYFGPGTRLTVL.

This chain uses TRBV27 with TRBJ2-7, with 11 positions matching TRBD2. Per the germline V gene, CDR1 is MNHEY and CDR2 is SMNVEV (reference sequence). V was clipped by 6 bases and J by 2 bases; unmatched bases: 6. This CDR3 has 15 amino acids. The CDR3 nucleotides are TGTGCCAGCAGCCCGACTAGCGGGACCCCCTACGAGCAGTACTTC. Protein sequence: CASSPTSGTPYEQYF.